This paragraph covers one T cell receptor (beta chain) sequence. Its matching antigen is unknown. Unmatched junction bases numbered 5, after V lost 1 base and J lost 5 bases. CDR3 length: 15 residues. Germline-derived CDR1 and CDR2 are SGHTA and FQGNSA. These data come from a study of post-analysis software for immune sequencing data. Study-level findings and limits: Patients had higher frequencies than controls of a handful of TRBV segments, including TRBV5-6, TRBV5-1 and TRBV20-1.

The TCR beta cDNA libraries contained unique molecular identifiers. Each CDR3 protein gets one entry after TCRdb re-called the PCR reads with MiXCR. Of 700,000 to 800,000 distinct CDR3 sequences listed, just under 30% are singletons. The TCR sequence derives from a girl aged 10-17 years with multiple sclerosis. This rearrangement joins TRBV7-2 to TRBJ2-1; 7 bases fit TRBD2. Material for sequencing was blood. The CDR3 nucleotides are TGTGCCAGCAGCTTAGGGGGACTACCTAACAATGAGCAGTTCTTC. Translation gives CASSLGGLPNNEQFF.